Presented here are 21 T cell receptor beta chains from one specimen sequenced in a study of T cells in Graves' hyperthyroidism and ophthalmopathy. RNA transcripts yielded amplified TCR beta CDR3 regions. Initially, a first-round RT-PCR of the TCR CDR3 employed the HTBI primer set. TCRdb reprocessed the multiplex PCR reads with MiXCR, giving one entry per CDR3 protein. The sample has 600,000 or so distinct CDR3 sequences; roughly 50% are singletons. The sequencing input was peripheral blood or thyroid tissue (not recorded which). Receptors originate from a young woman with Graves' hyperthyroidism.

This clonotype was found a few times. The chain links TRBV20-1 to TRBJ2-2; D not certain. Germline V gene sequence: CDR1 DFQATT, CDR2 SNEGSKA (reference sequence). V gave up 4 bases and J gave up 10 bases, with 16 bases separating them. This CDR3 has 13 residues. CDR3 region: CSAKASPSLELFF. The CDR3 DNA follows: TGCAGTGCTAAGGCCAGCCCTTCCCTGGAGCTGTTTTTT.

The table lists this clonotype with many counts. J is TRBJ1-5 and V is TRBV2; D is uncertain. The ends were cut back, 0 bases at V and 5 bases at J, with 5 bases in the middle. This CDR3 has 13 amino acids. CDR1 is SNHLY, CDR2 FYNNEI, per germline. This CDR3 is CASSEAWDQPQHF. The DNA of the CDR3 is TGTGCCAGCAGTGAAGCGTGGGATCAGCCCCAGCATTTT.

This clonotype was observed a handful of times. The CDR3 reads CASSLGIQDYGYTF. The CDR3 bases are TGTGCCAGCAGCTTGGGGATCCAGGACTATGGCTACACCTTC. The gene calls are TRBV7-2 and TRBJ1-2; D call uncertain. The V and J ends lost 3 bases and 3 bases respectively, with 11 bases between them. The CDR3 consists of 14 residues. Germline CDR1 reads SGHTA; CDR2 reads FQGNSA.

The rearrangement uses TRBV2 and TRBJ2-5, with 8 bases matching TRBD2. Germline CDR1 SNHLY, CDR2 FYNNEI. V was clipped by 3 bases and J by 4 bases; unmatched bases: 4. The CDR3 runs 14 residues. DNA for the CDR3: TGTGCCAGCAGTGATACTAGCGGAGGAGAGACCCAGTACTTC. This translates into CASSDTSGGETQYF. Complete variable domain (other parts from reference TRBV2 and TRBJ2-5): EPEVTQTPSHQVTQMGQEVILRCVPISNHLYFYWYRQILGQKVEFLVSFYNNEISEKSEIFDDQFSVERPDGSNFTLKIRSTKLEDSAMYFCASSDTSGGETQYFGPGTRLLVL.

The chain employs TRBV6-1 and TRBJ1-1; D may be TRBD1 (5 bases). V was pared by 5 bases and J by 11 bases, with 18 bases between. The CDR3 covers 13 residues. CDR1 is MNHNS and CDR2 is SASEGT in the germline V gene. The CDR3 region is CASSPPGRHRAFF. The CDR3 nucleotides read TGTGCCAGCAGTCCGCCGGGACGCCACAGGGCTTTCTTT.

The sample holds a few counts of this clonotype. This sequence joins TRBV5-4 and TRBJ1-5; D gene uncertain. This CDR3 contains 15 residues. Trimming took 4 bases from V and 0 from J, leaving 11 bases between them. Per the germline V gene, CDR1 is SGHNT and CDR2 is YYREEE (reference sequence). The CDR3 sequence is CASSPIGDSNQPQHF. In DNA, the CDR3 is TGTGCCAGCAGCCCTATCGGGGATAGCAATCAGCCCCAGCATTTT.

This chain joins TRBV27 and TRBJ2-7; D is perhaps TRBD2 (7 bases). CDR1 MNHEY and CDR2 SMNVEV come from the germline V gene (reference sequence). Trimming cost V 2 bases and J 7 bases, with 15 bases left between them. The CDR3 is made up of 14 amino acids. CDR3 in DNA: TGTGCCAGCAGTTTAAGGGGGGGCGTACAGGAGCAGTACTTC. Its translation: CASSLRGGVQEQYF.

V usage is TRBV19 and J usage is TRBJ2-7, with 7 bases aligning to TRBD2. The germline V gene encodes CDR1 LNHDA and CDR2 SQIVND (reference sequence). V shed 1 base and J 5 bases; nucleotides not matched to a gene: 5. The CDR3 is made up of 14 amino acids. CDR3 amino acids: CASSIGAGLNEQYF. In nucleotides, the CDR3 is TGTGCCAGTAGTATAGGGGCGGGACTAAACGAGCAGTACTTC.

With regard to this clonotype: Possible read error: a much larger clone is one base away. This CDR3 fails to terminate in the conserved phenylalanine or tryptophan, so it likely reflects a read error. V gene TRBV2 combines with J gene TRBJ1-1; D ambiguous. Germline V gives CDR1 SNHLY, CDR2 FYNNEI. This CDR3 region has 13 residues. Trimming cost V 6 bases and J 1 base, with 9 bases left between them. The CDR3 DNA reads as TGTGCCAGCAGAGACGGCGGGAACACTGAAGCTTTCTCT. It codes for CASRDGGNTEAFS.

This clonotype appeared a single time. The chain is built from TRBV2 and TRBJ1-2; a possible D gene is TRBD1 (6 bases). This CDR3 is built from 14 residues. The germline CDR1 and CDR2 sequences are SNHLY and FYNNEI. V lost 9 bases and J 5 bases, leaving 19 bases between the germline ends. CDR3 DNA: TGTGCCAGTTACGACAGGACCGACTCATATGGCTACACCTTC. Encoded protein: CASYDRTDSYGYTF. Complete variable domain (other parts from reference TRBV2 and TRBJ1-2): EPEVTQTPSHQVTQMGQEVILRCVPISNHLYFYWYRQILGQKVEFLVSFYNNEISEKSEIFDDQFSVERPDGSNFTLKIRSTKLEDSAMYFCASYDRTDSYGYTFGSGTRLTVV.

Only one count was recorded for this clonotype. The V gene is TRBV2, the J gene TRBJ2-5; D is ambiguous. Between the trimmed V and J ends, which lost 6 bases and 2 bases, there was a span of 25 bases. The CDR3 spans 18 residues. Looked up from germline, CDR1 is SNHLY and CDR2 is FYNNEI. The DNA of the CDR3 is TGTGCCAGCAGCTTAGTGCCCAATCTCGTTACAGATCAAGAGACCCAGTACTTC. This sequence encodes CASSLVPNLVTDQETQYF.

This clonotype was seen many times. V is TRBV9 and J is TRBJ2-7; weak D call: TRBD2 (5 bases). The CDR3 runs to 14 residues. V lost 1 base and J lost 2, with 10 bases in between. Germline V gene lookup returns CDR1 SGDLS and CDR2 YYNGEE. CDR3 protein: CASSVSTGAYEQYF. The CDR3 DNA follows: TGTGCCAGCAGCGTATCCACCGGGGCCTACGAGCAGTACTTC.

This clonotype showed up just a few times. V usage is TRBV2 and J usage is TRBJ2-2, with TRBD2 identical over 9 bases. There are 17 residues in the CDR3. Losses at the gene ends were 11 bases for V and 4 bases for J; bases not matched to a gene: 17. Per the germline V gene, CDR1 is SNHLY and CDR2 is FYNNEI. The CDR3 loop reads CAVPSGGRAHFTGELFF. CDR3 sequence (DNA): TGTGCCGTTCCTTCCGGCGGGAGGGCCCATTTCACCGGGGAGCTGTTTTTT.

This chain links TRBV2 with TRBJ1-3; D unresolved. CDR3 length: 15 residues. Per the germline V gene, CDR1 is SNHLY and CDR2 is FYNNEI. The V end lost 6 bases, the J end lost 4 bases, and 16 bases lay between the germline ends. The CDR3 DNA reads TGTGCCAGCAGAACAATCATCGATGCGGGAAACACCATATATTTT. Its translation: CASRTIIDAGNTIYF.

The chain couples TRBV7-2 to TRBJ2-7; weak D call: TRBD1 (6 bases). Germline V CDR1 and CDR2: SGHTA, FQGNSA. There are 15 residues in the CDR3. The V and J ends lost 1 base and 12 bases respectively, with 22 bases between them. CDR3 nucleotides: TGTGCCAGCAGCTTAGGCCGGGACACATACCCTCCCCCGTACTTC. It yields the protein CASSLGRDTYPPPYF.

This chain uses TRBV7-9 with TRBJ1-2; the match to TRBD1 covers 11 bases. Losses at the gene ends were 6 bases for V and 6 bases for J; bases not matched to a gene: 6. The CDR3 has 14 residues. Germline values: CDR1 SEHNR, CDR2 FQNEAQ (reference sequence). As DNA, the CDR3 is TGTGCCAGCAGATGGACAGGGGGCGCAGATGGCTACACCTTC. Translated, it gives CASRWTGGADGYTF.

The V and J genes are TRBV7-6 and TRBJ2-7, with D tentatively TRBD2 (7 bases). The CDR3 covers 16 residues. Germline V gives CDR1 SGHVS, CDR2 FNYEAQ. Trimming took 1 base from V and 6 from J, leaving 19 bases between them. Written as DNA, the CDR3 is TGTGCCAGCAGCTTAGTTTGGGGGGGCGGGAGAGGCGAGCAGTACTTC. It translates to CASSLVWGGGRGEQYF. The full variable domain, with the rest looked up from reference TRBV7-6 and TRBJ2-7, is GAGVSQSPRYKVTKRGQDVALRCDPISGHVSLYWYRQALGQGPEFLTYFNYEAQQDKSGLPNDRFSAERPEGSISTLTIQRTEQRDSAMYRCASSLVWGGGRGEQYFGPGTRLTVT.

This clonotype has only a few counts. V usage is TRBV9 and J usage is TRBJ1-5; D perhaps matches TRBD1 (5 bases). CDR3 length equals 15 residues. The germline V and J ends were trimmed by 4 bases and 6 bases, with 17 bases remaining between them. From germline, CDR1 is SGDLS and CDR2 YYNGEE. CDR3 residues: CASSQGSQGGQPQHF. DNA of the CDR3: TGTGCCAGCAGCCAAGGCTCGCAGGGAGGTCAGCCCCAGCATTTT. Together with reference TRBV9 and TRBJ1-5, the CDR3 gives the full variable domain: DSGVTQTPKHLITATGQRVTLRCSPRSGDLSVYWYQQSLDQGLQFLIQYYNGEERAKGNILERFSAQQFPDLHSELNLSSLELGDSALYFCASSQGSQGGQPQHFGDGTRLSIL.

This clonotype was seen ten or more times. V usage is TRBV7-9 and J usage is TRBJ2-5; D is ambiguous. The CDR3 extends over 11 amino acids. Trimming shortened V by 5 bases and J by 11 bases, and 12 bases separated the two germline ends. Germline V lookup: CDR1 SEHNR, CDR2 FQNEAQ (reference sequence). CDR3 residues: CASSKRDNQYF. The CDR3 DNA reads as TGTGCCAGCAGCAAAAGGGATAATCAGTACTTC.

This clonotype was seen at least ten times. The rearrangement joins TRBV2 to TRBJ1-4; perhaps TRBD1 as D (5 bases). The J call is doubtful: the DNA matches TRBJ2-2 better. The CDR3 extends over 12 amino acids. Germline CDR1 reads SNHLY; CDR2 reads FYNNEI. The CDR3 region is CASTTGLGELFF. CDR3 DNA sequence: TGTGCCAGCACCACAGGTCTTGGGGAGCTGTTTTTT.

A few counts support this clonotype. This chain uses TRBV10-3 with TRBJ1-1; D is possibly TRBD1 (5 bases). The CDR3 covers 18 residues. The germline V gene has CDR1 ENHRY and CDR2 SYGVKD. V lost 6 bases and J lost 2, with 25 bases in between. The CDR3 is CAIRSARQGQGRNTEAFF. The CDR3 DNA reads TGTGCCATCAGGTCAGCGCGGCAGGGCCAGGGCCGCAACACTGAAGCTTTCTTT.